One sample yielded the 15 T cell receptor beta chains listed below, sequenced in a study of blood T cell repertoires in COVID-19. Using immunoSEQ multiplex PCR, the repertoire was profiled, and TCRdb retains in-frame clones only, with some absent. The repertoire includes 200,000 to 250,000 clones, roughly nine tenths of them detected once, and roughly 10% sits in the top ten. The source material was PBMCs or T cells enriched from blood (not recorded which). Receptors were obtained from a young man who had recovered from COVID-19.

This clone is a singleton in its sample. V is TRBV24-1 and J is TRBJ1-1; D ambiguous. V was cut by 1 base and J by 2 bases, with 13 bases left in between. The germline V gene has CDR1 KGHDR and CDR2 SFDVKD. CDR3 length equals 16 residues. Written as DNA, the CDR3 is TGTGCCACCAGTGATTTCCGGAGCAGCCCAAACACTGAAGCTTTCTTT. This codes for CATSDFRSSPNTEAFF.

The genes are TRBV6-2 or TRBV6-3 and TRBJ2-2; no firm D call. V lost 2 bases, J lost 4 bases, and 8 bases lay in between. CDR1 is MNHEY and CDR2 is SVGEGT in the germline V gene. The CDR3 runs 14 residues. CDR3 DNA sequence: TGTGCCAGCAGTTACCGTCGGAGCACCGGGGAGCTGTTTTTT. This encodes CASSYRRSTGELFF.

The chain employs TRBV6-1 and TRBJ2-5; D may be TRBD2 (6 bases). The CDR3 runs to 16 residues. Germline-derived CDR1 and CDR2 are MNHNS and SASEGT. The germline V and J ends were trimmed by 2 bases and 2 bases, with 15 bases remaining between them. The DNA of the CDR3 is TGTGCCAGCAGTGAAATCGAAACTAGCTGGCAAGAGACCCAGTACTTC. Its protein is CASSEIETSWQETQYF.

The chain uses TRBV2 and TRBJ1-5; TRBD1 might be the D (6 bases). This CDR3 comprises 14 residues. CDR1 and CDR2 (germline): SNHLY, FYNNEI. Trimming removed 9 bases at V and 0 bases at J, with 12 bases between. The chain's CDR3 is CASRDTISNQPQHF. The CDR3 DNA sequence: TGTGCCAGTAGGGACACAATTAGCAATCAGCCCCAGCATTTT. Filled out from reference TRBV2 and TRBJ1-5, the complete variable domain reads EPEVTQTPSHQVTQMGQEVILRCVPISNHLYFYWYRQILGQKVEFLVSFYNNEISEKSEIFDDQFSVERPDGSNFTLKIRSTKLEDSAMYFCASRDTISNQPQHFGDGTRLSIL.

This rearrangement joins TRBV27 to TRBJ1-2, with TRBD1 identical over 7 bases. J gave up 4 bases and V 6 bases, and 8 bases lay outside the gene matches. This CDR3 is 14 amino acids long. CDR1 MNHEY and CDR2 SMNVEV come from the germline V gene (reference sequence). This CDR3 is CASRKTGTAYGYTF. CDR3 coding DNA: TGTGCCAGCAGAAAGACGGGGACAGCCTATGGCTACACCTTC.

This clone occurred a few times. The V call is TRBV5-1, the J call TRBJ1-3, with 7 positions matching TRBD1. The CDR3 is made up of 16 amino acids. The trim removed 3 bases at V and 4 bases at J, leaving 10 bases unmatched. From germline, CDR1 is SGHRS and CDR2 YFSETQ. In nucleotides, the CDR3 is TGCGCCAGCAGCTCGGATTCCTCCAGGGGGGGAAACACCATATATTTT. Amino acid sequence: CASSSDSSRGGNTIYF.

This clone was detected once. The chain couples TRBV28 to TRBJ1-2; weak D call: TRBD1 (6 bases). Germline CDR1 MDHEN, CDR2 SYDVKM. V was clipped by 8 bases and J by 6 bases, with 10 bases between them. This CDR3 is built from 11 residues. The CDR3 sequence: CASGGANGYTF. The CDR3 DNA is TGTGCCAGCGGGGGGGCAAATGGCTACACCTTC.

The chain has TRBV11-2 and TRBJ2-2, with D possibly matching TRBD2 (5 bases). Germline values: CDR1 SGHAT, CDR2 FQNNGV. The V end lost 3 bases, the J end lost 1 base, and 12 bases lay between the germline ends. CDR3 length equals 16 residues. CDR3 amino acids: CASSFVGLLNTGELFF. CDR3 in DNA: TGTGCCAGCAGCTTCGTCGGACTTCTGAACACCGGGGAGCTGTTTTTT.

The chain uses TRBV4-2 and TRBJ1-2; no clear D. Deletions cut 3 bases from V and 8 bases from J, with 7 bases between. The CDR3 totals 11 residues. Germline CDR1 reads LGHNA; CDR2 reads YNFKEQ. In nucleotides, the CDR3 is TGTGCCAGCAGCCATCACGAGGGCTACACCTTC. This sequence encodes CASSHHEGYTF.

This chain connects TRBV7-9 to TRBJ1-4; possibly TRBD1 for D (5 bases). The CDR3 covers 13 residues. In germline, CDR1 is SEHNR, CDR2 FQNEAQ (reference sequence). V was shortened by 3 bases and J by 8 bases, with 10 bases between the two germline ends. CDR3 protein: CASSFGQWEKLFF. In DNA form, the CDR3 reads TGTGCCAGCAGCTTCGGACAATGGGAAAAACTGTTTTTT.

The rearrangement joins TRBV7-9 to TRBJ1-5, with D possibly matching TRBD1 (6 bases). This CDR3 is 14 amino acids long. Germline CDR1 and CDR2: SEHNR and FQNEAQ (reference sequence). V lost 4 bases and J 3 bases, leaving 10 bases between the germline ends. This CDR3 is CASSSGQPNQPQHF. The CDR3 nucleotides are TGTGCCAGCAGCTCTGGACAGCCCAATCAGCCCCAGCATTTT.

The rearrangement joins TRBV4-1 to TRBJ1-5, with 8 nucleotides matching TRBD1. The V gene's germline CDR1 is MGHRA and CDR2 YSYEKL. This CDR3 is built from 20 residues. Trimming cost V 5 bases and J 1 base; bases outside gene matches: 19. The chain's CDR3 is CASSSHQLRGRKGSNQPQHF. The CDR3 bases are TGCGCCAGCAGCTCGCATCAGCTCAGGGGGCGAAAGGGGAGCAATCAGCCCCAGCATTTT.

This rearrangement joins TRBV6-5 to TRBJ2-5, with TRBD2 matching over 8 bases. V gave up 0 bases and J gave up 6 bases; unmatched junction bases: 3. This CDR3 is 14 amino acids long. Per the germline V gene, CDR1 is MNHEY and CDR2 is SVGAGI. The CDR3 coding sequence is TGTGCCAGCAGTTACTCGACTAGCGTAAAGACCCAGTACTTC. Translation: CASSYSTSVKTQYF.

This chain uses TRBV5-5 with TRBJ2-2, with TRBD2 identical over 8 bases. With 2 bases clipped from V and 5 bases from J, the junction kept 8 bases outside the gene matches. This CDR3 is 16 amino acids long. Germline CDR1 is SGHKS and CDR2 is YYEKEE (reference sequence). CDR3 amino acids: CASSFASGGRTGELFF. CDR3 bases: TGTGCCAGCAGCTTCGCGTCGGGGGGGAGAACCGGGGAGCTGTTTTTT.

The chain has TRBV23-1 and TRBJ1-2; 9 nucleotides match TRBD1. TRBV23-1 is an open reading frame, and its role is uncertain. V was pared by 2 bases and J by 5 bases, with 6 bases of the junction left unmatched. The CDR3 loop spans 15 amino acids. Written as DNA, the CDR3 is TGCGCCAGCAGTCAACCGGGACAGGGTACGTATGGCTACACCTTC. Protein: CASSQPGQGTYGYTF.